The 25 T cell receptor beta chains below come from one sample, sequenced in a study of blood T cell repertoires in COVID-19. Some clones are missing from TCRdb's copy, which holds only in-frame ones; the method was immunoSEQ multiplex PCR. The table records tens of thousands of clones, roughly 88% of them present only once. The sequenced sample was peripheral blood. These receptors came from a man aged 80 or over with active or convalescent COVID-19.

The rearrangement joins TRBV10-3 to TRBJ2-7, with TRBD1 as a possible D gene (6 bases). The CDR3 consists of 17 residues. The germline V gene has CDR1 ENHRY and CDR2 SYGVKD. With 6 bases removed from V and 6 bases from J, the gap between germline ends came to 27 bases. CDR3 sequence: CAISDMRYRAEVSEQYF. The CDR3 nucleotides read TGTGCCATCAGCGATATGCGGTACAGGGCCGAGGTCTCCGAGCAGTACTTC.

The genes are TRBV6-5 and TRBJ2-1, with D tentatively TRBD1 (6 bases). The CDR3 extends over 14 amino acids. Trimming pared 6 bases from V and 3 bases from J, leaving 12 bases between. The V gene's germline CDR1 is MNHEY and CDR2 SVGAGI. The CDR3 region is CASRRDTIYNEQFF. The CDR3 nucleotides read TGTGCCAGCAGACGGGACACCATCTACAATGAGCAGTTCTTC.

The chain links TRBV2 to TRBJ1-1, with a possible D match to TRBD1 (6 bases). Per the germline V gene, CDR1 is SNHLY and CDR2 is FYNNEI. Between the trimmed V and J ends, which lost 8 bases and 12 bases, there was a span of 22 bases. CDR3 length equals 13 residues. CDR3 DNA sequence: TGTGCCAGCGGGGGCATCCCCTCGTTTCATTCTTTCTTT. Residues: CASGGIPSFHSFF. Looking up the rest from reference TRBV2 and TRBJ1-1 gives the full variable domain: EPEVTQTPSHQVTQMGQEVILRCVPISNHLYFYWYRQILGQKVEFLVSFYNNEISEKSEIFDDQFSVERPDGSNFTLKIRSTKLEDSAMYFCASGGIPSFHSFFGQGTRLTVV.

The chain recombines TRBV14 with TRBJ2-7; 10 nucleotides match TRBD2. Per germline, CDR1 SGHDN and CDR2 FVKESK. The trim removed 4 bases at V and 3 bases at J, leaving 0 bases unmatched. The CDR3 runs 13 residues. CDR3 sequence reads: CASSRTSGYEQYF. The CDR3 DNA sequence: TGTGCCAGCAGCCGGACTAGCGGCTACGAGCAGTACTTC. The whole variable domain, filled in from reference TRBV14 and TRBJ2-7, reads EAGVTQFPSHSVIEKGQTVTLRCDPISGHDNLYWYRRVMGKEIKFLLHFVKESKQDESGMPNNRFLAERTGGTYSTLKVQPAELEDSGVYFCASSRTSGYEQYFGPGTRLTVT.

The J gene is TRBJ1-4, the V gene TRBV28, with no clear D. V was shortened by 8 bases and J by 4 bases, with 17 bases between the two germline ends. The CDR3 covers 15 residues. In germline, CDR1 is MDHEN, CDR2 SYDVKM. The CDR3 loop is CASSTHGEYNEKLFF. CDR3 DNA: TGTGCCAGCTCTACCCACGGGGAGTATAATGAAAAACTGTTTTTT.

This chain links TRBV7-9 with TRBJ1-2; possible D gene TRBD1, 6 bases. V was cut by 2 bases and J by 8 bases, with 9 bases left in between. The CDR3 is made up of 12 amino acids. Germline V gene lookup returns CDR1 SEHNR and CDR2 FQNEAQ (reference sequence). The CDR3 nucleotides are TGTGCCAGCAGCTTAAGGACAGACGGCTACACCTTC. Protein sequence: CASSLRTDGYTF. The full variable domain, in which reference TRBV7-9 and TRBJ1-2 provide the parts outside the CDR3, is DTGVSQNPRHKITKRGQNVTFRCDPISEHNRLYWYRQTLGQGPEFLTYFQNEAQLEKSRLLSDRFSAERPKGSFSTLEIQRTEQGDSAMYLCASSLRTDGYTFGSGTRLTVV.

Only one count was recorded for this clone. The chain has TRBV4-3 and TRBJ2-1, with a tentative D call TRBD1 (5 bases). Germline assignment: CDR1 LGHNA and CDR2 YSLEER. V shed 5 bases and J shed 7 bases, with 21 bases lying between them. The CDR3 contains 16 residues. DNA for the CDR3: TGCGCCAGCAGCTTCGATCTCGCAGGGAAAAAAAATGAGCAGTTCTTC. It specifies CASSFDLAGKKNEQFF.

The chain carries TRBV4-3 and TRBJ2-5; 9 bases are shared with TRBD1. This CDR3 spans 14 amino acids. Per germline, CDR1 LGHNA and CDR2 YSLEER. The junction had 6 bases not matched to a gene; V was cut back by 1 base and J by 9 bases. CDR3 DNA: TGCGCCAGCAGCCAAGTGATCGACAGGGGGGCCCAGTACTTC. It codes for CASSQVIDRGAQYF.

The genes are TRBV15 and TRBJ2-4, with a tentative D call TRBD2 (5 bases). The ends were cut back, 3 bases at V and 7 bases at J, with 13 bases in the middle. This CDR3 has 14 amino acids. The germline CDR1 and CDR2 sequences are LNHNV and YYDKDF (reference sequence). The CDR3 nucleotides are TGTGCCACCAGCAGCCGGCCGGGGTGGAACATTCAGTACTTC. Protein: CATSSRPGWNIQYF.

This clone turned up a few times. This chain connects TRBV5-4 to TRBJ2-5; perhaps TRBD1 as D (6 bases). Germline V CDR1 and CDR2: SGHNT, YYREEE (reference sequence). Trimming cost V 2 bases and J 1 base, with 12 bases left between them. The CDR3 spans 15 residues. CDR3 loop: CASSLGGGGQETQYF. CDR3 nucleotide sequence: TGTGCCAGCAGCTTAGGTGGGGGCGGCCAAGAGACCCAGTACTTC.

Here the CDR3 DNA reads TGTGCCAGCAACCCAAAGTGGGGGACTAGCGAAAGTAGGGAGCAGTTCTTC. Protein product: CASNPKWGTSESREQFF. The V and J genes are TRBV7-9 and TRBJ2-1; 10 bases map to TRBD2. This CDR3 spans 17 amino acids. Trimming at V came to 7 bases and at J to 10 bases, leaving 19 bases not matched to a gene. In germline, CDR1 is SEHNR, CDR2 FQNEAQ (reference sequence).

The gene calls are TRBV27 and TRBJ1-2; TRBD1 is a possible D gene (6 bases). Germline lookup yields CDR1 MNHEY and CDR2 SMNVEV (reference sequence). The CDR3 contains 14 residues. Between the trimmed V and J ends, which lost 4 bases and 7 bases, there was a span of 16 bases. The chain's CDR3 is CASSSSGARGGYTF. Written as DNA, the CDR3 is TGTGCCAGCAGTTCCTCCGGGGCCAGGGGTGGCTACACCTTC.

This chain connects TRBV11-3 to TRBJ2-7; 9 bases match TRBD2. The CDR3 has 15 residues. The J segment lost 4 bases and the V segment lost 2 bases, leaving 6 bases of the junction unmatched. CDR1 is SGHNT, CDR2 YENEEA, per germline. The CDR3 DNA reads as TGTGCCAGCAGCTTAATTGATAGCGGGAGTTACGAGCAGTACTTC. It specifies CASSLIDSGSYEQYF.

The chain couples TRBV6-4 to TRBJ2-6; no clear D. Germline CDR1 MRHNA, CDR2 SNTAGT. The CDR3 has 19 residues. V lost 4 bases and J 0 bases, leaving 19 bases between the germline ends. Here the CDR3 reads CASSATSNTASSGANVLTF. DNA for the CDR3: TGTGCCAGCAGTGCCACCTCGAACACGGCTAGCTCTGGGGCCAACGTCCTGACTTTC.

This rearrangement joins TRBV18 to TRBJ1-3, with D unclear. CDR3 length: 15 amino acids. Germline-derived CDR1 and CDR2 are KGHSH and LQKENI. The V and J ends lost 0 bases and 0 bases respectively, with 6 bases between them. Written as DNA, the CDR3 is TGTGCCAGCTCACCACCGATGAGCTCTGGAAACACCATATATTTT. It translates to CASSPPMSSGNTIYF.

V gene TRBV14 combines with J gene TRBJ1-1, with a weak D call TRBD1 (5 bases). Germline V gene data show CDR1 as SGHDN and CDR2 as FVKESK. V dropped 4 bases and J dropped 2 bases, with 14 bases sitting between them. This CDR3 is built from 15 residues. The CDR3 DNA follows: TGTGCCAGCAGCCCATCAGGGATTTTTAACACTGAAGCTTTCTTT. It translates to CASSPSGIFNTEAFF.

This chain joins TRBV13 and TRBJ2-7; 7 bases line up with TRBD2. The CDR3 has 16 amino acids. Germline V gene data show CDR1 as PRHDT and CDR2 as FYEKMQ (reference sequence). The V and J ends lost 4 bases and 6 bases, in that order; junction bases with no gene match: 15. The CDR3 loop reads CASSYLSGESSGEQYF. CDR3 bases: TGTGCCAGCAGCTATTTGAGCGGGGAGTCTTCGGGCGAGCAGTACTTC.

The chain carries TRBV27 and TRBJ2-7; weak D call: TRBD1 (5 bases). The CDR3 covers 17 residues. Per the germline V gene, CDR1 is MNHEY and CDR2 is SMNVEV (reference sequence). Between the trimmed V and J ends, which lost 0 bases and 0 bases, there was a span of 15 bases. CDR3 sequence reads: CASSLSPELQVSYEQYF. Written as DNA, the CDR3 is TGTGCCAGCAGTTTATCGCCCGAATTACAGGTCTCCTACGAGCAGTACTTC.

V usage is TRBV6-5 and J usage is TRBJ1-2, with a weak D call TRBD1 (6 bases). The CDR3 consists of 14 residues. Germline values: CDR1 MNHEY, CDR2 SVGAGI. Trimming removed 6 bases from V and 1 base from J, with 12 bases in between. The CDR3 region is CASSPTGSNYGYTF. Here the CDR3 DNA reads TGTGCCAGCAGCCCGACAGGAAGTAACTATGGCTACACCTTC.

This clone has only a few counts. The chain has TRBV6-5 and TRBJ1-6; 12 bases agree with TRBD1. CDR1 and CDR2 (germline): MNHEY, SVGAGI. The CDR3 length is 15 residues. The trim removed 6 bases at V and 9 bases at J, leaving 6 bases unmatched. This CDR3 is CASRGDRGQTSPLHF. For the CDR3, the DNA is TGTGCCAGCAGGGGGGACAGGGGGCAGACTTCACCCCTCCACTTT.

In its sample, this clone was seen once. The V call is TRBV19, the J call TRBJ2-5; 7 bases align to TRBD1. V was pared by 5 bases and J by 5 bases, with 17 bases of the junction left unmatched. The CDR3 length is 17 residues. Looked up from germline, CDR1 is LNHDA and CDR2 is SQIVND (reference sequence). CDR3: CASSPGEPTGVWETQYF. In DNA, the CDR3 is TGTGCCAGTAGTCCCGGGGAGCCAACAGGGGTCTGGGAGACCCAGTACTTC.

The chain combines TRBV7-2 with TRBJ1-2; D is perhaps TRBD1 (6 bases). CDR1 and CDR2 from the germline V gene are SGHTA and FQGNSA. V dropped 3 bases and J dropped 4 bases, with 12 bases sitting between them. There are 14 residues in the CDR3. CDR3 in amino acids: CASSFGTTLYGYTF. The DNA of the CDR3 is TGTGCCAGCAGCTTCGGGACAACCCTCTATGGCTACACCTTC.

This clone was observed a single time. In DNA, the CDR3 is TGTGCCAGCAGCTTAGGCTGGAGGGAGGATGGCTACACCTTC. Translating it yields CASSLGWREDGYTF. The rearrangement uses TRBV7-9 and TRBJ1-2, with D unresolved. Germline V CDR1 and CDR2: SEHNR, FQNEAQ (reference sequence). Trimming removed 1 base at V and 6 bases at J, with 12 bases between. The length of the CDR3 is 14 residues. Full variable domain (missing parts from reference TRBV7-9 and TRBJ1-2): DTGVSQNPRHKITKRGQNVTFRCDPISEHNRLYWYRQTLGQGPEFLTYFQNEAQLEKSRLLSDRFSAERPKGSFSTLEIQRTEQGDSAMYLCASSLGWREDGYTFGSGTRLTVV.

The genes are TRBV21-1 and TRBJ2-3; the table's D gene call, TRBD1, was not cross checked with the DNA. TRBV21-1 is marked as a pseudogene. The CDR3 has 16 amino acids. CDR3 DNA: TGTGCCAGCAGCAAGAAAAAGGGACAGGGAACAGATACGCAGTATTTT. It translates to CASSKKKGQGTDTQYF.

In DNA form, the CDR3 reads TGTGCCAGCAGTCGGGTGAACAAGAACACTGAAGCTTTCTTT. Protein: CASSRVNKNTEAFF. The chain employs TRBV6-2 or TRBV6-3 and TRBJ1-1; D not certain. The V gene lost 5 bases and the J gene lost 1 base, with 11 bases spanning the gap. The CDR3 spans 14 residues. CDR1 is MNHEY, CDR2 SVGEGT, per germline.